This TCR beta chain derives from a study of neurological immune-mediated disorders. Study results and limitations: None of the CDR3 amino acid sequences found in expanded clones was shared across subjects. This suggests that the TCR-beta repertoires were private in all groups. HTLV-1-associated myelopathy had the most TCR clonal expansion, while multiple sclerosis had the least, a level that fell below healthy controls.

Synthesis of cDNA was accomplished via 5'RACE employing 10-nucleotide random UMIs. TCRdb analysed the 5' RACE reads with MiXCR anew, one entry per CDR3 protein. The sample carries 47,000 or so distinct CDR3 sequences, about 9.1% recorded once. In this sample, this clonotype turned up many times. No antigen is known for it. Time point noted: longitudinal time-point 1 (baseline). Libraries used 2 million unsorted PBMCs kept frozen in RNAlater. Trimming cost V 6 bases and J 5 bases, with 11 bases left between them. This CDR3 comprises 13 residues. Germline CDR1 is PRHDT and CDR2 is FYEKMQ (reference sequence).

The TCR was taken from a woman in her forties in good health. Sequences were obtained from PBMCs. The rearrangement joins TRBV13 to TRBJ2-1; D gene ambiguous. DNA for the CDR3: TGTGCCAGCAGTCCCTGGGCAGACAATGAGCAGTTCTTC. Its protein product is CASSPWADNEQFF. The full variable domain, with the rest looked up from reference TRBV13 and TRBJ2-1, is AAGVIQSPRHLIKEKRETATLKCYPIPRHDTVYWYQQGPGQDPQFLISFYEKMQSDKGSIPDRFSAQQFSDYHSELNMSSLELGDSALYFCASSPWADNEQFFGPGTRLTVL.